This T cell receptor (beta chain) was sequenced for a study of cytomegalovirus exposure and HLA in healthy donors (dated by TCRdb to about 2017). Regarding the research as a whole: In an earlier analysis of roughly 500 of the donors, 276 Gb of sequence data and 120 million or so unique TCR beta sequences from approximately 180 million T cells were reported. An early release that covered 640 HLA-typed donors contained approximately 300 gigabases of sequencing data and approximately 85 million unique TCR sequences. Among the roughly 400 genotyped donors, approximately 77% belonged to the genetic ancestry cluster associated with self-reported Caucasian donors. The study aimed to test whether signatures of past pathogen exposure could be identified by cataloging public T cell receptors. The T cell repertoires of about 700 subjects were profiled by immunosequencing and related to cytomegalovirus serostatus. Along with the roughly 670-subject first cohort, a separate validation cohort of over 90 different subjects was used. High-throughput TCR immunosequencing, statistical association of individual TCRs with disease status, and machine learning were combined to predict cytomegalovirus infection status. To study patterns of TCR occurrence, a later analysis re-analyzed previously published TCR beta repertoires from more than 550 donors and added high-resolution HLA genotyping. The later analysis used no new phenotypic data to find candidate immune exposures, relying instead on TCR beta sequences and their occurrence across donors. An earlier analysis of approximately 580 of the donors used high-throughput TCR beta sequencing to judge whether each TCR beta V gene segment behaved as functional or pseudogenic. Donor age, sex, ethnicity and CMV serostatus were compiled together with the repertoire data. In a later genetic analysis, genome-wide SNP genotypes for about 65% of the roughly 700 donors were used, and that subset was treated as a discovery cohort. All discovery cohort repertoires had been generated on a single sequencing platform. Both class I and class II loci were covered by HLA typing, at four-digit resolution. The number of donors typed differed by locus, with about 629-630 for A, B, C, DRB1 and DQB1, around 500 for DQA1, under 610 for DPA1, and some 440 for DPB1. Because of strong linkage in the cohort, four or five DR-DQ haplotypes were treated as single units for association and clustering. Among some 400 genotyped donors of the cohort, an average of approximately 240,000 unique TCR beta nucleotide sequences was sequenced per donor, of which approximately 18% were non-productive.

The V end loses 1 base and the J end loses 10 bases, and a stretch of 11 bases separates them. Measured from the cysteine to the phenylalanine, the CDR3 is 14 residues long. Of all the DNA, just the CDR3 is kept, 42 bases in frame from base 1. The germline V gene yields SGHTA for CDR1 and FQGNSA for CDR2. About this clone itself: Its antigen target is currently unknown. Base qualities are not recorded, but no much larger clone differs from it by a single base.

The library was obtained by the immunoSEQ multiplex PCR assay. The multiplex PCR relied on a mix of 60 forward primers for TCR Vbeta segments and 13 reverse primers for TCR Jbeta segments. The CDR3 region of rearranged TCR beta genes was amplified from genomic DNA with a multiplex PCR assay. The Illumina HiSeq System was used to sequence the amplified TCR beta libraries as 87-base-pair reads. From the authors' description of their analysis: A later analysis tallied 75 million to 85 million unique TCR beta chains across the 666 repertoires, and around 9.9 million of those chains were shared by two or more donors. To remove PCR and sequencing errors, raw reads were error-corrected and collapsed into unique sequences using a nearest-neighbor algorithm that merged closely related sequences. To assign V, D and J gene segments, CDR3 sequences were aligned to IMGT reference sequences. For a sequence to be retained, at least a six-nucleotide match to both a V gene segment and a J gene segment was required. Rearrangements were called productive when the CDR3 lacked stop codons and stayed in frame with V and J; all others were non-productive. Following IMGT convention, CDR3 was defined as the stretch from the second conserved V-encoded cysteine to the conserved J-encoded phenylalanine. In an earlier analysis of more than 550 of the donors, sequences lacking an unambiguous match to a single V gene segment were excluded. In an earlier analysis of 450 to 750 of the donors, a V segment was called functional when productive rearrangements were above 56.7%, and segregating when the standard deviation between donors exceeded 5%. A statistical classification framework was built for diagnosing cytomegalovirus status from the catalog of TCR beta chain sequences. In a later analysis, V and J genes were assigned by comparing TCR nucleotide sequences against IMGT/GENE-DB human TR gene sequences. A later analysis assigned CDR3 sequences and most-parsimonious VDJ recombination scenarios with the TCRdist pipeline. In a later analysis, each TCR beta chain was defined by its CDR3 amino acid sequence together with its V-gene family, and reads without a unique V-gene family were excluded. In a later analysis, around 650 highly shared, low-generation-probability nucleotide sequences were removed to address suspected cross-contamination and a sequencing artifact. For each public chain, a later analysis derived a clonal expansion index from normalized ranks of inferred template counts within each repertoire. Generation probabilities in a later analysis came from a VDJ recombination model fitted to out-of-frame rearrangements, and those results were checked against IGoR. A later analysis scored TCR-TCR, TCR-HLA and TCR-CMV co-occurrence with hypergeometric tests, applying a repertoire-size bias correction to TCR pairs. To estimate false discovery rates, a later analysis permuted the HLA or CMV assignments 20 times. A later analysis grouped co-occurring TCRs with DBSCAN, adding TCRdist sequence similarity when clustering within HLA-allele-positive subsets. For co-occurrence clustering, repertoires with fewer than 30,000 or more than 120,000 public chains were excluded, along with five repertoires with anomalous nucleotide sharing. TCRdb provides this immuneACCESS table in a form limited to in-frame rearrangements. Some clones are lacking; in checked studies, under half of them reflect an unresolved V gene, and why the rest are absent is not known. That table supplies the V and J calls and clone size; D and trimming were determined from the DNA. In all, the sample holds 150,000 to 200,000 clones, and about 80% of those were seen once. The biggest ten clones account for about 1.3% of the sample.

In total, more than 500 healthy bone marrow donors made up the cohort. All cohort members were sampled while nominally healthy, although unrecorded immune exposures were likely present. The donor was CMV seronegative and was included in the group of about 350 seronegative cohort members. A peripheral blood sample was collected from each donor, and TCR beta sequencing was performed on peripheral blood mononuclear cells. Genomic DNA was extracted from the blood cell samples with the Qiagen DNeasy Blood Extraction Kit. The paper's findings and limits, for the study overall: About 17 rarely observed V segments, including chromosome 9 orphons, were excluded from the earlier analysis of several hundred of the donors because counts were too low. A later analysis found that most CMV-associated TCR beta chains appeared HLA-restricted, with HLA associations seemingly driven largely by CMV exposure. In both the original and validation cohorts, the classifier was reported to diagnose cytomegalovirus status with high specificity and sensitivity. At a false discovery rate of 0.05, a later analysis linked fewer than 20,000 TCR beta sequences to specific HLA alleles. Because the 87-base-pair reads could not distinguish some IMGT-functional V segments, including TRBV6-2 and TRBV6-3, those segments were excluded. The study gave a list of about 150 TCR beta chains associated with cytomegalovirus. Three of the identified cytomegalovirus-associated TCR beta chains were confirmed in vitro to be specific for cytomegalovirus antigens. A cluster of highly shared sequence variants was judged likely to represent a technical artifact of the sequencing pipeline. The presence/absence analyses assumed that sequencing depth was roughly uniform across donors, and that assumption may not be true. According to the authors, the approach could potentially be generalized to other disease states and immunological phenotypes. According to a later genetic analysis, donors in an Asian-associated ancestry cluster had fewer N-insertions in productive TCRs than the approximately 700-donor mean. Because HLA typing was unavailable for some donors at each locus, only the typed subset was used in association tests. In a later genetic analysis, a missense DCLRE1C variant was associated with V-gene and J-gene trimming of TCR beta chains, and the association was replicated in an independent cohort. A further reported finding was that TCR beta sequences accurately predicted the HLA-A and HLA-B alleles for most subjects in the first cohort. Across donors, most TCR sequences were observed very rarely, whereas some public TCRs were present in many individuals. Immune exposure information for the cohort was limited to CMV serostatus. Broadly in line with IMGT annotations, most TCR beta V segments showed up in productive rearrangements about 87% or about 30% of the time in an earlier analysis of approximately 600 of the donors. When HLA alleles, especially DR and DQ, strongly co-occurred, attributing TCR associations to individual alleles was difficult. Linkage disequilibrium might explain the correlated functional status among segregating V segments, but an unknown experimental factor could not be excluded. Several of the top co-occurrence clusters appeared to be linked to parvovirus B19, influenza, CMV and Epstein-Barr virus, according to a later analysis. Compared with equally common non-associated chains, HLA-associated TCR beta chains in a later analysis were more clonally expanded and had lower generation probabilities. According to a later analysis, TCR association rates differed among HLA loci, with DRB1 alleles showing the most associated TCRs and HLA-C alleles showing the fewest. This cohort had only TCR beta chains sequenced, and the lack of alpha or paired-chain data limited which features could be detected.

The chain is made from TRBV7-2 and TRBJ1-6; the D gene remains uncertain. Material for sequencing was PBMCs. This receptor was obtained from a woman between 50 and 59 years old in good health and CMV-seronegative. In nucleotide form, the sequence is TGTGCCAGCAGCTTAGAAGGCGGGTACTCACCCCTCCACTTT. This sequence encodes CASSLEGGYSPLHF.